Included here is one T cell receptor beta chain sequence, with context. Its antigen is currently unknown. A much more abundant neighbour one base away suggests this may be a read error. This sample is part of a study of CD8 T cells in ankylosing spondylitis. Study results and limitations: Certain motif variants had earlier appeared in reactive arthritis synovial fluid and blood. Disease-linked clones were reportedly significantly enriched in matched ankylosing spondylitis synovial fluid. Clones linked to disease, bearing a CD8+ phenotype, were relatively rare in peripheral blood.

TCRdb recomputed calls from the 5' RACE reads with MiXCR, one row per CDR3 protein. This repertoire shows about 250,000 distinct CDR3 sequences, 8.2% found once; its top ten account for approximately 5%. CDR1 is SGHAT and CDR2 is FQNNGV in the germline V gene. CDR3 size: 13 residues. V usage is TRBV11-2 and J usage is TRBJ2-2; D gene unclear. The sequence came from a female donor with ankylosing spondylitis or in good health (not recorded which). Sequenced: blood, either unsorted or a sorted T cell fraction (not recorded which). The CDR3 coding sequence is TGTACCAGCAGCTCCGTAGTCCCCGGGGAGCTGTTTTTT. The encoded protein is CTSSSVVPGELFF.